This T cell receptor beta chain stems from a study of blood T cell repertoires in COVID-19. About the research overall: Italy, Spain and the United States were the sources of the convalescent and acute COVID-19 samples.

Sequenced by immunoSEQ multiplex PCR; TCRdb stores in-frame clones only, minus some. The repertoire consists of approximately 97,000 clones, with nearly 90% occurring once and the leading ten covering roughly 2%. CDR3 length: 15 residues. Germline lookup yields CDR1 KGHSH and CDR2 LQKENI. Trimming at V came to 0 bases and at J to 6 bases, leaving 7 bases not matched to a gene. Sequenced: peripheral blood. The rearrangement uses TRBV18 and TRBJ2-7; TRBD1 matches at 8 bases. This sequence originates from a middle-aged man with active COVID-19. The CDR3 reads CASSPPGTGMIEQYF. The CDR3 region has the DNA TGTGCCAGCTCACCACCCGGGACAGGTATGATCGAGCAGTACTTC.